The T cell receptor (beta chain) under discussion was sequenced for a study of cytomegalovirus exposure and HLA in healthy donors. About the study: Early release data held approximately 81 million unique TCRs from HLA-typed donors.

PCR was performed using 60 Vbeta and 13 Jbeta primers. Clones were sequenced by immunoSEQ multiplex PCR, and TCRdb holds only the in-frame ones, with some missing. Here the sample table reports about 130,000 clones. Concerning this clone: No antigen is known for it.

This CDR3 spans 13 amino acids. The germline V gene has CDR1 SGHNT and CDR2 YYREEE (reference sequence). J was trimmed by 7 bases and V by 2 bases; bases with no gene match: 5. Whole-study results and caveats: In a later analysis, at a false discovery rate of 0.05, roughly 17,000 TCR beta sequences were associated with HLA alleles. A missense DCLRE1C variant was associated with V- and J-gene trimming of TCR beta chains in a later analysis, and an independent cohort replicated the association.

This TCR derives from a man between 18 and 29 years old in good health and CMV-seronegative. Input material: PBMCs. The rearrangement joins TRBV5-4 to TRBJ2-7, with 8 positions matching TRBD1. CDR3 residues: CASSFQGAEEQYF. The DNA of the CDR3 is TGTGCCAGCAGCTTCCAGGGGGCTGAGGAGCAGTACTTC.